The 14 T cell receptor beta chains listed next were all sequenced from one sample in a study of T cells in Graves' hyperthyroidism and ophthalmopathy. RNA transcripts gave rise to amplified TCR beta CDR3 regions. Researchers ran a first-round RT-PCR on the TCR CDR3 using the HTBI primer set. TCRdb fed the multiplex PCR reads into MiXCR, producing one record per CDR3 protein. The sample includes 600,000 to 900,000 distinct CDR3 sequences, roughly 15% seen only once; the top ten take 8.4%. Sample: blood. The receptors stem from a man aged 18 to 29 with Graves' hyperthyroidism.

The V gene is TRBV6-1, the J gene TRBJ1-5, with TRBD1 identical over 7 bases. This CDR3 comprises 13 residues. Trimming took 8 bases from V and 5 from J; bases not matched to a gene: 6. CDR1 MNHNS and CDR2 SASEGT come from the germline V gene. The CDR3 is CASGDSSHQPQHF. DNA for the CDR3: TGTGCCAGCGGGGACAGCAGTCATCAGCCCCAGCATTTT.

This clonotype has a count of ten or more. The V call is TRBV6-1, the J call TRBJ2-3, with D hard to call. Trimming removed 6 bases at V and 6 bases at J, with 16 bases between. CDR3 size: 14 residues. CDR1 is MNHNS, CDR2 SASEGT, per germline. The CDR3 DNA reads as TGTGCCAGCAGGGTCTCCAACGAAGCCGATACGCAGTATTTT. As protein: CASRVSNEADTQYF.

This clonotype was found a few times. The V gene is TRBV3-1, the J gene TRBJ2-7; 12 bases are a match to TRBD2. The germline V gene has CDR1 LGHDT and CDR2 YNNKEL (reference sequence). The V and J ends lost 4 bases and 7 bases, in that order; junction bases with no gene match: 2. The CDR3 is made up of 13 amino acids. The CDR3 loop is CASSRLAGVEQYF. The CDR3 DNA follows: TGTGCCAGCAGCCGACTAGCGGGAGTAGAGCAGTACTTC.

This clonotype came up many times. The gene calls are TRBV12-3 or TRBV12-4 and TRBJ1-5; 7 bases map to TRBD1. The CDR3 is 14 amino acids. V shed 2 bases, J shed 4 bases, and the junction held 2 bases outside the gene matches. CDR3 coding DNA: TGTGCCAGCAGTTTAAGGGGGCCAAATCAGCCCCAGCATTTT. Encoded protein: CASSLRGPNQPQHF.

V is TRBV5-1 and J is TRBJ1-1; D is uncertain. The CDR3 has 16 amino acids. The germline V gene encodes CDR1 SGHRS and CDR2 YFSETQ. V dropped 4 bases and J dropped 1 base, with 17 bases sitting between them. CDR3: CASSVLGTLSNTEAFF. The CDR3, as DNA: TGCGCCAGCAGCGTTTTAGGCACCCTATCGAACACTGAAGCTTTCTTT.

This clonotype was recorded a few times. V gene TRBV27 combines with J gene TRBJ1-1, with D maybe TRBD1 (5 bases). The germline V gene has CDR1 MNHEY and CDR2 SMNVEV (reference sequence). The CDR3 runs 13 residues. With 8 bases removed from V and 3 bases from J, the gap between germline ends came to 13 bases. In DNA form, the CDR3 reads TGTGCCAGCGAAACGGGACGGCACACTGAAGCTTTCTTT. Its protein product is CASETGRHTEAFF.

In this sample, this clonotype turned up a few times. The rearrangement uses TRBV28 and TRBJ2-1; TRBD2 matches at 11 bases. The CDR3 sequence is 17 residues long. Per the germline V gene, CDR1 is MDHEN and CDR2 is SYDVKM. The V segment lost 6 bases and the J segment 6 bases; nucleotides outside the gene matches: 13. CDR3 nucleotide sequence: TGTGCCAGCAGCTTAACTAAGGGGACTAGCGGTGCCAATGAGCAGTTCTTC. It translates to CASSLTKGTSGANEQFF.

In its sample, this clonotype was seen a few times. The chain couples TRBV28 to TRBJ2-1, with 7 nucleotides matching TRBD1. From germline, CDR1 is MDHEN and CDR2 SYDVKM. This CDR3 spans 15 amino acids. The trim removed 2 bases at V and 6 bases at J, leaving 7 bases unmatched. CDR3 sequence: CASSLIGRGINEQFF. In DNA, the CDR3 is TGTGCCAGCAGTTTAATCGGCAGGGGGATCAATGAGCAGTTCTTC.

The J gene is TRBJ2-5, the V gene TRBV6-1; D gene uncertain. Trimming took 6 bases from V and 7 from J, leaving 24 bases between them. This CDR3 region has 16 residues. The V gene's germline CDR1 is MNHNS and CDR2 SASEGT. The CDR3 sequence: CASRLHPNLMKGTQYF. The CDR3 DNA reads as TGTGCCAGCAGGCTACACCCAAACCTGATGAAAGGGACCCAGTACTTC.

The sample holds a few counts of this clonotype. The genes are TRBV12-5 and TRBJ1-5, with 9 bases identical to TRBD1. The trim removed 3 bases at V and 6 bases at J, leaving 3 bases unmatched. The germline CDR1 and CDR2 sequences are LGHNT and FRNRAP. This CDR3 region has 14 residues. The CDR3 sequence is CASGFLDRGQPQHF. In DNA form, the CDR3 reads TGTGCTAGTGGTTTTTTGGACAGGGGTCAGCCCCAGCATTTT.

CDR3 bases: TGTGCCAGCGGGGGTTCTGGCTACACCTTC. Encoded protein: CASGGSGYTF. V gene TRBV7-9 combines with J gene TRBJ1-2; a weak D match, TRBD1 (5 bases). V was shortened by 8 bases and J by 7 bases, with 8 bases between the two germline ends. CDR1 and CDR2 (germline): SEHNR, FQNEAQ (reference sequence). CDR3 length: 10 residues.

This clonotype was counted at least ten times. The gene calls are TRBV20-1 and TRBJ2-1; weak D call: TRBD2 (6 bases). The germline gives CDR1 DFQATT, CDR2 SNEGSKA (reference sequence). V was shortened by 5 bases and J by 5 bases, with 19 bases between the two germline ends. This CDR3 spans 15 amino acids. The CDR3 region is CSASLGGQGDNEQFF. The CDR3 bases are TGCAGTGCTTCTTTGGGAGGACAAGGTGACAATGAGCAGTTCTTC.

The CDR3 sequence: CASSFLGQGTTEKLFF. CDR3 bases: TGTGCCAGCAGCTTCCTTGGACAGGGGACCACTGAAAAACTGTTTTTT. The chain recombines TRBV5-4 with TRBJ1-4; 9 bases are shared with TRBD1. Germline V lookup: CDR1 SGHNT, CDR2 YYREEE (reference sequence). The J segment lost 7 bases and the V segment lost 2 bases, leaving 9 bases of the junction unmatched. The CDR3 covers 16 residues.

This clonotype was counted at least ten times. The V and J genes are TRBV20-1 and TRBJ2-3; D tentatively reads TRBD1 or TRBD2 (5 bases each). The V gene's germline CDR1 is DFQATT and CDR2 SNEGSKA (reference sequence). Trimming took off 3 bases at V and 1 base at J, with 17 bases between the two ends. CDR3 size: 16 residues. The CDR3 DNA reads TGCAGTGCTAGCCTTCCGGGGCATAAAGGCACAGATACGCAGTATTTT. Its translation: CSASLPGHKGTDTQYF.